The rows below give T cell receptor beta chains drawn from one sample of a study of CD4+ T cells in melanoma. TCRdb's copy holds only in-frame clones and misses some; the assay was immunoSEQ multiplex PCR. The sample comprises some 110,000 clones, 92% of which are singletons, and about 3.3% rests with the top ten. The sample taken for sequencing was peripheral blood. These receptors originate from a human donor with melanoma. Both conserved end residues are part of each CDR3. Fields, in order: CDR3 protein, CDR3 DNA, clone size, D gene, J gene, V gene. The D gene is left open where the match is weak. Size tells how often a clone was seen (once, few, many) or the class of an expanded clone, and some rows leave it out.

cdr3_aa: CASIDRGLGGYTF; cdr3_nt: TGTGCCAGCATCGACAGGGGATTGGGAGGCTACACCTTC; clone_size: .; d_call: TRBD1; j_call: TRBJ1-2; v_call: TRBV6-6
cdr3_aa: CASSLAIGANEKLFF; cdr3_nt: TGCGCCAGCAGCTTGGCAATAGGGGCTAATGAAAAACTGTTTTTT; clone_size: .; d_call: .; j_call: TRBJ1-4; v_call: TRBV5-1
cdr3_aa: CATRRAGGNQPQHF; cdr3_nt: TGTGCCACAAGAAGGGCAGGGGGGAATCAGCCCCAGCATTTT; clone_size: medium-sized; d_call: TRBD1; j_call: TRBJ1-5; v_call: TRBV27
cdr3_aa: CASRRAQGAGYEQYF; cdr3_nt: TGTGCCAGCAGGCGAGCGCAGGGGGCAGGATACGAGCAGTACTTC; clone_size: .; d_call: TRBD1; j_call: TRBJ2-7; v_call: TRBV28
cdr3_aa: CASSLSWLEGANVLTF; cdr3_nt: TGTGCCAGCAGCTTATCTTGGCTTGAGGGGGCCAACGTCCTGACTTTC; clone_size: .; d_call: .; j_call: TRBJ2-6; v_call: TRBV7-9
cdr3_aa: CASSFALELVLGTQYF; cdr3_nt: TGTGCCAGCAGCTTCGCCCTGGAACTAGTCTTGGGGACCCAGTACTTC; clone_size: .; d_call: .; j_call: TRBJ2-5; v_call: TRBV7-6
cdr3_aa: CASSLQGATGNTIYF; cdr3_nt: TGTGCCAGCAGCTTGCAGGGGGCGACTGGAAACACCATATATTTT; clone_size: .; d_call: TRBD1; j_call: TRBJ1-3; v_call: TRBV5-6
cdr3_aa: CASSSTGLNEKLFF; cdr3_nt: TGCGCCAGCAGCAGTACAGGGTTGAATGAAAAACTGTTTTTT; clone_size: .; d_call: .; j_call: TRBJ1-4; v_call: TRBV5-1
cdr3_aa: CAWQGGGSYNSPLHF; cdr3_nt: TGTGCCTGGCAAGGGGGGGGATCCTATAATTCACCCCTCCACTTT; clone_size: .; d_call: .; j_call: TRBJ1-6; v_call: TRBV30
cdr3_aa: CASSQEGARNSPLHF; cdr3_nt: TGCGCCAGCAGCCAAGAAGGGGCGAGGAATTCACCCCTCCACTTT; clone_size: once; d_call: .; j_call: TRBJ1-6; v_call: TRBV4-1
cdr3_aa: CASSSTTGQPQHF; cdr3_nt: TGTGCCAGCAGTTCTACGACAGGTCAGCCCCAGCATTTT; clone_size: .; d_call: .; j_call: TRBJ1-5; v_call: TRBV6-1
cdr3_aa: CASRPVEGSTGELFF; cdr3_nt: TGTGCCAGTAGGCCAGTGGAGGGGAGCACCGGGGAGCTGTTTTTT; clone_size: .; d_call: .; j_call: TRBJ2-2; v_call: TRBV19
cdr3_aa: CASGGWNTEAFF; cdr3_nt: TGTGCCAGCGGGGGCTGGAACACTGAAGCTTTCTTT; clone_size: .; d_call: .; j_call: TRBJ1-1; v_call: TRBV6-1
cdr3_aa: CASSFRQALSEAFF; cdr3_nt: TGTGCCAGCAGCTTCCGACAGGCGCTCTCTGAAGCTTTCTTT; clone_size: .; d_call: .; j_call: TRBJ1-1; v_call: TRBV7-2
cdr3_aa: CASSLLAGGNQPQHF; cdr3_nt: TGTGCCAGCAGCTTGTTGGCAGGGGGAAATCAGCCCCAGCATTTT; clone_size: .; d_call: TRBD1; j_call: TRBJ1-5; v_call: TRBV5-5
cdr3_aa: CASTPLAGGPGETQYF; cdr3_nt: TGCGCCAGCACCCCTCTAGCGGGAGGGCCGGGGGAGACCCAGTACTTC; clone_size: .; d_call: TRBD2; j_call: TRBJ2-5; v_call: TRBV5-1
cdr3_aa: CSVPVGGRAYEQYF; cdr3_nt: TGCAGCGTCCCGGTGGGCGGGAGGGCCTACGAGCAGTACTTC; clone_size: .; d_call: TRBD2; j_call: TRBJ2-7; v_call: TRBV29-1
cdr3_aa: CASSLRQGREKLFF; cdr3_nt: TGTGCCAGCAGTCTCAGACAGGGGCGGGAAAAACTGTTTTTT; clone_size: .; d_call: TRBD1; j_call: TRBJ1-4; v_call: TRBV28
cdr3_aa: CAWRLSVSGRKNIQYF; cdr3_nt: TGTGCCTGGAGATTGAGTGTCTCCGGCAGAAAAAACATTCAGTACTTC; clone_size: .; d_call: .; j_call: TRBJ2-4; v_call: TRBV30
cdr3_aa: CASSPTSGTGNIQYF; cdr3_nt: TGTGCCAGCAGCCCAACCTCCGGGACAGGGAACATTCAGTACTTC; clone_size: .; d_call: TRBD1; j_call: TRBJ2-4; v_call: TRBV7-9
cdr3_aa: CASSVGVSIMAGELFF; cdr3_nt: TGTGCCAGCAGCGTAGGTGTTAGCATAATGGCCGGGGAGCTGTTTTTT; clone_size: .; d_call: .; j_call: TRBJ2-2; v_call: TRBV9
cdr3_aa: CASSLELNSPLHF; cdr3_nt: TGTGCCAGCAGCTTAGAACTAAATTCACCCCTCCACTTT; clone_size: .; d_call: .; j_call: TRBJ1-6; v_call: TRBV11-3
cdr3_aa: CASIASTIYF; cdr3_nt: TGTGCCAGTATTGCTTCCACCATATATTTT; clone_size: once; d_call: .; j_call: TRBJ1-3; v_call: TRBV19
cdr3_aa: CASSLDRILTGELFF; cdr3_nt: TGTGCCAGCAGCTTGGACAGGATTCTCACCGGGGAGCTGTTTTTT; clone_size: .; d_call: .; j_call: TRBJ2-2; v_call: TRBV5-8
cdr3_aa: CASSLEGGMGQPQHF; cdr3_nt: TGTGCCAGCAGCTTAGAAGGGGGAATGGGTCAGCCCCAGCATTTT; clone_size: .; d_call: .; j_call: TRBJ1-5; v_call: TRBV7-3
cdr3_aa: CASSAGQSSSYEQYF; cdr3_nt: TGTGCCAGCAGTGCTGGACAGTCGAGCTCCTACGAGCAGTACTTC; clone_size: .; d_call: .; j_call: TRBJ2-7; v_call: TRBV9
cdr3_aa: CASSLAGLQYF; cdr3_nt: TGTGCCAGCAGCTTAGCGGGCCTCCAGTACTTC; clone_size: few; d_call: .; j_call: TRBJ2-5; v_call: TRBV7-8
cdr3_aa: CASSLFGTGNTGELFF; cdr3_nt: TGTGCCAGCAGCTTGTTTGGGACAGGGAACACCGGGGAGCTGTTTTTT; clone_size: once; d_call: TRBD1; j_call: TRBJ2-2; v_call: TRBV11-2
cdr3_aa: CASSQSGHSGANVLTF; cdr3_nt: TGTGCCAGCAGCCAATCGGGGCACTCTGGGGCCAACGTCCTGACTTTC; clone_size: .; d_call: .; j_call: TRBJ2-6; v_call: TRBV4-2
cdr3_aa: CASSYTVGGNTIYF; cdr3_nt: TGTGCCAGCAGTTACACAGTGGGTGGAAACACCATATATTTT; clone_size: .; d_call: .; j_call: TRBJ1-3; v_call: TRBV6-5
cdr3_aa: CASSLEGTGELFF; cdr3_nt: TGCGCCAGCAGCTTGGAAGGGACCGGGGAGCTGTTTTTT; clone_size: once; d_call: .; j_call: TRBJ2-2; v_call: TRBV5-1
cdr3_aa: CASRIRTGGTYGYTF; cdr3_nt: TGTGCCAGCAGAATAAGGACAGGGGGAACCTATGGCTACACCTTC; clone_size: .; d_call: TRBD1; j_call: TRBJ1-2; v_call: TRBV6-5
cdr3_aa: CASSWGLAGRADTQYF; cdr3_nt: TGCGCCAGCAGCTGGGGACTAGCGGGAAGGGCAGATACGCAGTATTTT; clone_size: .; d_call: TRBD2; j_call: TRBJ2-3; v_call: TRBV5-1
cdr3_aa: CAWTRQGITEAFF; cdr3_nt: TGTGCCTGGACCCGCCAGGGTATCACTGAAGCTTTCTTT; clone_size: .; d_call: .; j_call: TRBJ1-1; v_call: TRBV30
cdr3_aa: CASSSLTESLTGELFF; cdr3_nt: TGTGCCAGCAGCAGCTTAACAGAATCATTAACCGGGGAGCTGTTTTTT; clone_size: once; d_call: .; j_call: TRBJ2-2; v_call: TRBV13
cdr3_aa: CASSTILDRGGGELFF; cdr3_nt: TGCGCCAGCAGCACAATCCTCGACAGGGGGGGCGGGGAGCTGTTTTTT; clone_size: .; d_call: TRBD1; j_call: TRBJ2-2; v_call: TRBV4-1
cdr3_aa: CASSLSGNTEAFF; cdr3_nt: TGTGCCAGCAGCTTAAGCGGGAACACTGAAGCTTTCTTT; clone_size: .; d_call: .; j_call: TRBJ1-1; v_call: TRBV11-2
cdr3_aa: CASSLGPGPYEQYF; cdr3_nt: TGTGCCAGCAGCTTAGGACCAGGACCCTACGAGCAGTACTTC; clone_size: .; d_call: .; j_call: TRBJ2-7; v_call: TRBV7-9
cdr3_aa: CASSQGLYEQYF; cdr3_nt: TGTGCCAGCAGCCAGGGTTTGTACGAGCAGTACTTC; clone_size: .; d_call: .; j_call: TRBJ2-7; v_call: TRBV27
cdr3_aa: CASSVGSPNEQFF; cdr3_nt: TGTGCCAGCAGCGTAGGCTCTCCCAATGAGCAGTTCTTC; clone_size: .; d_call: .; j_call: TRBJ2-1; v_call: TRBV9
cdr3_aa: CASSEPLRGETQYF; cdr3_nt: TGTGCCAGCAGTGAACCCCTTCGTGGAGAGACCCAGTACTTC; clone_size: .; d_call: .; j_call: TRBJ2-5; v_call: TRBV2
cdr3_aa: CASSSSRGTGELFF; cdr3_nt: TGTGCCAGCAGCTCAAGCCGAGGGACCGGGGAGCTGTTTTTT; clone_size: .; d_call: .; j_call: TRBJ2-2; v_call: TRBV7-2
cdr3_aa: CSVPWVDEQFF; cdr3_nt: TGCAGTGTCCCTTGGGTCGATGAGCAGTTCTTC; clone_size: .; d_call: .; j_call: TRBJ2-1; v_call: TRBV20-1
cdr3_aa: CASSQTPKTSGSRNEQFF; cdr3_nt: TGTGCCAGCAGCCAAACCCCAAAAACTAGCGGGAGTCGCAATGAGCAGTTCTTC; clone_size: few; d_call: TRBD2; j_call: TRBJ2-1; v_call: TRBV28
cdr3_aa: CASKLGGLAYEQYF; cdr3_nt: TGTGCCAGCAAGTTGGGAGGCCTTGCCTACGAGCAGTACTTC; clone_size: .; d_call: .; j_call: TRBJ2-7; v_call: TRBV27